The 21 T cell receptor beta chains below all came from one sample that was sequenced in a study of T cell responses to AZD1222 COVID-19 vaccine. Assay used: immunoSEQ multiplex PCR; TCRdb lists only in-frame clones, some missing. Of about 72,000 clones listed, 70% to 90% were seen once; the top ten hold about 2.4%. This sample comprised peripheral blood, obtained on day 0 of AZD1222 vaccination. All receptors derive from an adult in good health.

V and J are TRBV14 and TRBJ1-1, with 9 bases fitting TRBD1. The CDR3 spans 15 residues. With 4 bases clipped from V and 0 bases from J, the junction kept 3 bases outside the gene matches. The germline gives CDR1 SGHDN, CDR2 FVKESK. The CDR3 loop is CASSRGQGLNTEAFF. The CDR3 region has the DNA TGTGCCAGCAGCCGGGGACAGGGACTGAACACTGAAGCTTTCTTT.

This clone was seen a single time. This chain links TRBV28 with TRBJ1-2, with D uncertain. CDR1 and CDR2 from the germline V gene are MDHEN and SYDVKM. Deletions cut 7 bases from V and 0 bases from J, with 9 bases between. The CDR3 spans 13 residues. CDR3 region: CASNTYSNYGYTF. The CDR3 region has the DNA TGTGCCAGCAACACTTACTCTAACTATGGCTACACCTTC.

The rearrangement joins TRBV15 to TRBJ1-4, with 7 bases aligning to TRBD1. CDR3 length equals 16 residues. Germline V gene data show CDR1 as LNHNV and CDR2 as YYDKDF (reference sequence). V dropped 0 bases and J dropped 4; count of bases not matched to a gene: 5. The CDR3 here is CATSRDRTGHNEKLFF. CDR3 DNA sequence: TGTGCCACCAGCAGAGATCGGACAGGTCATAATGAAAAACTGTTTTTT.

This clone was picked up one time. The V and J genes are TRBV27 and TRBJ2-7, with 9 bases matching TRBD1. V shed 5 bases and J 3 bases; nucleotides not matched to a gene: 8. CDR1 is MNHEY and CDR2 is SMNVEV in the germline V gene (reference sequence). The CDR3 has 15 residues. CDR3 sequence reads: CASSGSGTGIYEQYF. CDR3 bases: TGTGCCAGCAGTGGATCCGGGACAGGGATCTACGAGCAGTACTTC.

The chain joins TRBV9 to TRBJ1-4, with TRBD1 identical over 8 bases. V trimming: 4 bases; J trimming: 3 bases; junction bases outside the gene matches: 11. CDR3 length: 17 residues. Looked up from germline, CDR1 is SGDLS and CDR2 is YYNGEE. The DNA of the CDR3 is TGTGCCAGCAGCCCATATTCCGGACAGGGATCTAATGAAAAACTGTTTTTT. Amino acid sequence: CASSPYSGQGSNEKLFF. Full variable domain (outside the CDR3, taken from reference TRBV9 and TRBJ1-4): DSGVTQTPKHLITATGQRVTLRCSPRSGDLSVYWYQQSLDQGLQFLIQYYNGEERAKGNILERFSAQQFPDLHSELNLSSLELGDSALYFCASSPYSGQGSNEKLFFGSGTQLSVL.

The V call is TRBV7-2, the J call TRBJ1-2; 7 bases match TRBD1. Trimming removed 1 base from V and 2 bases from J; junction bases left unmatched: 7. Per the germline V gene, CDR1 is SGHTA and CDR2 is FQGNSA. The CDR3 extends over 16 amino acids. CDR3 loop: CASSLDPGGINYGYTF. The CDR3 bases are TGTGCCAGCAGCTTAGACCCAGGGGGAATAAACTATGGCTACACCTTC.

CDR3 residues: CASSVIQETQYF. CDR3 nucleotide sequence: TGTGCCAGCAGCGTTATCCAAGAGACCCAGTACTTC. This sequence joins TRBV7-8 and TRBJ2-5; D gene ambiguous. This CDR3 has 12 amino acids. Germline CDR1 reads SGHVS; CDR2 reads FQNEAQ. Trimming pared 5 bases from V and 1 base from J, leaving 5 bases between.

The V and J genes are TRBV28 and TRBJ1-2; the D gene is possibly TRBD1 (5 bases). CDR1 and CDR2 from the germline V gene are MDHEN and SYDVKM. V dropped 4 bases and J dropped 2 bases, with 11 bases sitting between them. The CDR3 is 14 residues long. The CDR3 loop is CASSSGRQNYGYTF. Here the CDR3 DNA reads TGTGCCAGCAGTTCAGGCAGACAGAACTATGGCTACACCTTC.

With regard to this clone: Other nucleotide sequences in the sample specify the same CDR3. The chain employs TRBV5-8 and TRBJ1-1; 9 bases match TRBD1. The V segment lost 3 bases and the J segment 6 bases; nucleotides outside the gene matches: 3. Germline CDR1 SGHTS, CDR2 YDEGEE. This CDR3 contains 13 residues. The CDR3 bases are TGTGCCAGCAGCTCGGACAGGGGCGCTGAAGCTTTCTTT. Translated, it gives CASSSDRGAEAFF. The entire variable domain, with the rest obtained from reference TRBV5-8 and TRBJ1-1, is as follows: EAGVTQSPTHLIKTRGQQATLRCSPISGHTSVYWYQQALGLGLQFLLWYDEGEERNRGNFPPRFSGRQFPNYSSELNVNALELEDSALYLCASSSDRGAEAFFGQGTRLTVV.

This chain links TRBV27 with TRBJ1-1; 7 nucleotides align to TRBD1. The CDR3 loop spans 14 amino acids. Trimming removed 10 bases from V and 0 bases from J; junction bases left unmatched: 8. The germline CDR1 and CDR2 sequences are MNHEY and SMNVEV (reference sequence). CDR3 bases: TGTGCCACTTCGCCGGGACAGATGAACACTGAAGCTTTCTTT. Translation gives CATSPGQMNTEAFF.

V and J are TRBV18 and TRBJ2-1, with a tentative D call TRBD2 (5 bases). The V end lost 3 bases, the J end lost 6 bases, and 12 bases lay between the germline ends. The CDR3 is 14 amino acids. Germline values: CDR1 KGHSH, CDR2 LQKENI. The CDR3 region has the DNA TGTGCCAGCTCACCTTTGGGGAGTGTCAATGAGCAGTTCTTC. It yields the protein CASSPLGSVNEQFF.

V gene TRBV7-2 combines with J gene TRBJ1-1; 9 bases are shared with TRBD1. This CDR3 has 14 amino acids. Trimming removed 4 bases from V and 0 bases from J; junction bases left unmatched: 0. Germline values: CDR1 SGHTA, CDR2 FQGNSA. The CDR3 region has the DNA TGTGCCAGCAGCTGGACAGGGGTGAACACTGAAGCTTTCTTT. Protein: CASSWTGVNTEAFF.

The V and J genes are TRBV15 and TRBJ1-5; D may be TRBD1 (5 bases). The CDR3 contains 16 residues. V lost 3 bases and J lost 7, with 19 bases in between. CDR1 LNHNV and CDR2 YYDKDF come from the germline V gene (reference sequence). For the CDR3, the DNA is TGTGCCACCAGCAGGGGAAGGACAAGTGTCAACCAGCCCCAGCATTTT. The encoded protein is CATSRGRTSVNQPQHF.

The chain employs TRBV28 and TRBJ2-7; maybe TRBD1 (6 bases). This CDR3 is built from 14 residues. Germline values: CDR1 MDHEN, CDR2 SYDVKM. With 4 bases removed from V and 1 base from J, the gap between germline ends came to 11 bases. The CDR3 DNA reads as TGTGCCAGCAGTTCATCCCAGGGGTCCTACGAGCAGTACTTC. This translates into CASSSSQGSYEQYF.

The chain is built from TRBV2 and TRBJ2-3, with TRBD1 matching 9 bases. Germline V CDR1 and CDR2: SNHLY, FYNNEI. The CDR3 runs 16 residues. V dropped 6 bases and J dropped 4; count of bases not matched to a gene: 11. The CDR3 here is CASRNTGGYGSDTQYF. In DNA form, the CDR3 reads TGTGCCAGCAGGAATACAGGGGGCTACGGTTCAGATACGCAGTATTTT.

This clone has more than one count but fewer than ten. This rearrangement joins TRBV3-1 (or the pseudogene TRBV3-2) to TRBJ1-1; D is perhaps TRBD1 (6 bases). The CDR3 has 14 amino acids. The germline V gene encodes CDR1 LGHDT and CDR2 YNNKEL (reference sequence). V was trimmed by 4 bases and J by 5 bases, leaving 14 bases between them. CDR3 residues: CASSRPGASTEAFF. The CDR3, as DNA: TGTGCCAGCAGCCGGCCGGGGGCAAGTACTGAAGCTTTCTTT.

This clone was seen only a few times. The rearrangement joins TRBV29-1 to TRBJ2-7; D is uncertain. The CDR3 covers 11 residues. Trimming took 0 bases from V and 0 from J, leaving 0 bases between them. The germline V gene encodes CDR1 SQVTM and CDR2 ANQGSEA. CDR3 coding DNA: TGCAGCGTTGAAGACTCCTACGAGCAGTACTTC. This gives the protein CSVEDSYEQYF.

The chain joins TRBV7-2 to TRBJ1-3; TRBD1 is a possible D gene (5 bases). CDR3 length equals 15 residues. With 1 base removed from V and 2 bases from J, the gap between germline ends came to 9 bases. Germline V gene lookup returns CDR1 SGHTA and CDR2 FQGNSA. CDR3 coding DNA: TGTGCCAGCAGCTTAGTCTCGGGGGCTGGAAACACCATATATTTT. Protein: CASSLVSGAGNTIYF.

J is TRBJ1-1 and V is TRBV11-2, with a tentative D call TRBD1 (5 bases). The V gene's germline CDR1 is SGHAT and CDR2 FQNNGV. The CDR3 covers 13 residues. Trimming left V 6 bases short and J 1 base short, with 9 bases between. The CDR3 nucleotides are TGTGCCAGCAGTAATGGGGGGAACACTGAAGCTTTCTTT. Protein sequence: CASSNGGNTEAFF.

CDR3 sequence (DNA): TGTGCCAGTAGTATTGGGACAGGAGGGTATGGCTACACCTTC. The encoded protein is CASSIGTGGYGYTF. The chain is built from TRBV19 and TRBJ1-2; 8 nucleotides agree with TRBD1. CDR1 LNHDA and CDR2 SQIVND come from the germline V gene (reference sequence). The CDR3 spans 14 residues. The trim removed 3 bases at V and 5 bases at J, leaving 5 bases unmatched.

The rearrangement links TRBV18 to TRBJ2-7; 8 nucleotides line up with TRBD1. V trimming: 6 bases; J trimming: 6 bases; junction bases outside the gene matches: 10. Per germline, CDR1 KGHSH and CDR2 LQKENI. The CDR3 is 14 residues long. The CDR3 DNA sequence: TGTGCCAGCTCCCCCCCGGACAGGGCTTTCGAGCAGTACTTC. Its translation: CASSPPDRAFEQYF.